The sequence of this T cell receptor beta chain was determined in a study of blood T cell repertoires in COVID-19. Germline V CDR1 and CDR2: SGHNT, YYREEE (reference sequence). The germline V and J ends were trimmed by 0 bases and 6 bases, with 9 bases remaining between them. The CDR3 sequence is 13 residues long. Sequenced by immunoSEQ multiplex PCR; TCRdb stores in-frame clones only, minus some. The data contain around 150,000 clones, approximately 86% of them singletons. The rearrangement uses TRBV5-4 and TRBJ1-2; no definite D call. The source of this sequence is a woman aged 55-70 years with active or convalescent COVID-19. Sequenced: peripheral blood. The CDR3 reads CASSLAGEDGYTF. CDR3 nucleotides: TGTGCCAGCAGCTTGGCCGGGGAAGATGGCTACACCTTC.